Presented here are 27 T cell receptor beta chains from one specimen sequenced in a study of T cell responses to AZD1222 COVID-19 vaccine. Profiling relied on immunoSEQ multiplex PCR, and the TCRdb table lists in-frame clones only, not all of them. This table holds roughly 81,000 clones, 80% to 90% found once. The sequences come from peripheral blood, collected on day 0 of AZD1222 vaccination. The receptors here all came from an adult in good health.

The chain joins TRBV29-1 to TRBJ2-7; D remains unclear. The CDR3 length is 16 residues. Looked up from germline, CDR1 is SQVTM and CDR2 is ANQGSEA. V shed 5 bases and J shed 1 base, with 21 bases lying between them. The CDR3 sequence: CSVQGGRNFDSYEQYF. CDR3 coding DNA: TGCAGCGTTCAAGGTGGCAGAAATTTTGATTCCTACGAGCAGTACTTC.

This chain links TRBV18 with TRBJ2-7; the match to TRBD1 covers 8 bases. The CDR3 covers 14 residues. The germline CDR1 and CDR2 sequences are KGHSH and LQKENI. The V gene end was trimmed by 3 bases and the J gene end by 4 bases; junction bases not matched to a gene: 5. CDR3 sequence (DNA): TGTGCCAGCTCACCGGGGACAGGCCATTACGAGCAGTACTTC. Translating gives CASSPGTGHYEQYF.

The CDR3 here is CAIMEGGSSYNEQFF. The CDR3 DNA is TGTGCCATCATGGAGGGCGGGAGCTCCTACAATGAGCAGTTCTTC. The rearrangement joins TRBV10-3 to TRBJ2-1, with 7 bases aligning to TRBD2. The CDR3 is 15 amino acids. Losses at the gene ends were 7 bases for V and 0 bases for J; bases not matched to a gene: 6. Germline CDR1 is ENHRY and CDR2 is SYGVKD.

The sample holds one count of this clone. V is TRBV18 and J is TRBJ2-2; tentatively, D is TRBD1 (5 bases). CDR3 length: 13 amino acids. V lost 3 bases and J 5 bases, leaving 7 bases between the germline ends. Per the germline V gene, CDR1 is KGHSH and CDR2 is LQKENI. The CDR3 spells CASSPQGTGELFF. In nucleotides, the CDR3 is TGTGCCAGCTCACCGCAGGGTACCGGGGAGCTGTTTTTT. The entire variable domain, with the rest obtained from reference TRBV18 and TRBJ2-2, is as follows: NAGVMQNPRHLVRRRGQEARLRCSPMKGHSHVYWYRQLPEEGLKFMVYLQKENIIDESGMPKERFSAEFPKEGPSILRIQQVVRGDSAAYFCASSPQGTGELFFGEGSRLTVL.

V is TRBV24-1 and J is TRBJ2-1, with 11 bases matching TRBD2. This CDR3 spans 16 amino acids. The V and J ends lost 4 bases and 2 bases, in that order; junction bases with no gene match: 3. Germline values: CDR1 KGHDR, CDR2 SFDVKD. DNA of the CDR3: TGTGCCACCAGTGAGTCGGGACTAGCGGCCTACAATGAGCAGTTCTTC. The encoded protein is CATSESGLAAYNEQFF.

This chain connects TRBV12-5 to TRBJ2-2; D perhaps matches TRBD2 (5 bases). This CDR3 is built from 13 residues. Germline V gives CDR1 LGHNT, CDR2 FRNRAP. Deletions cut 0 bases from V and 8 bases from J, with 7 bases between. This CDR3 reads CASGLVSGGELFF. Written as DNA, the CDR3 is TGTGCTAGTGGTTTGGTCAGCGGTGGGGAGCTGTTTTTT.

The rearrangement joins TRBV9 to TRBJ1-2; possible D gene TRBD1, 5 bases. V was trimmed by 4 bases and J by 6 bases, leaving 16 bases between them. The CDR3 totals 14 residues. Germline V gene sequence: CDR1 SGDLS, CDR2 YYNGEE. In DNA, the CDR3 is TGTGCCAGCAGCCCGACCCTTCGGGGGGATGGCTACACCTTC. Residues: CASSPTLRGDGYTF.

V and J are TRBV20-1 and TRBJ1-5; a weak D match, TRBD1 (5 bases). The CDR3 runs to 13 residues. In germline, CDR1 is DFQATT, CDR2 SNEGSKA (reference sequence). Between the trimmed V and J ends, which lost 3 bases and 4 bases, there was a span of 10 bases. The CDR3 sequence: CSASGGVNQPQHF. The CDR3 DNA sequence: TGCAGTGCTAGTGGAGGGGTGAATCAGCCCCAGCATTTT.

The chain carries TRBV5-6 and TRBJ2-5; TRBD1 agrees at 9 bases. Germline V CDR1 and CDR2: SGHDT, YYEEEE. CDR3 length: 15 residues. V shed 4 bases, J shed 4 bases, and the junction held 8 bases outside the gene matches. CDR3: CASSRRQGVIETQYF. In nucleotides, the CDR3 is TGTGCCAGCAGCCGACGACAGGGGGTGATAGAGACCCAGTACTTC.

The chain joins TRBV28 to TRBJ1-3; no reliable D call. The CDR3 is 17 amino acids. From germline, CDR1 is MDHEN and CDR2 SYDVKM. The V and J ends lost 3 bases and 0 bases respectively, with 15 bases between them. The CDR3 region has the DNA TGTGCCAGCAGTTTCTCCAAGGGCGTTAACTCTGGAAACACCATATATTTT. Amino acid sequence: CASSFSKGVNSGNTIYF.

The CDR3: CAWSVSRQSNQPQHF. DNA of the CDR3: TGTGCCTGGAGCGTTTCACGTCAGAGCAATCAGCCCCAGCATTTT. The rearrangement joins TRBV30 to TRBJ1-5; unclear D gene. Germline assignment: CDR1 GTSNPN and CDR2 SVGIG (reference sequence). Trimming shortened V by 3 bases and J by 1 base, and 13 bases separated the two germline ends. The CDR3 runs 15 residues.

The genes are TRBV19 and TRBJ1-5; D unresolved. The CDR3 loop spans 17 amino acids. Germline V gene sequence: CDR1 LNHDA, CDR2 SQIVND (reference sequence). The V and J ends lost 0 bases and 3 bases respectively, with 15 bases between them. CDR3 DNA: TGTGCCAGTAGTATAGACACGGTAGGTTACGACAATCAGCCCCAGCATTTT. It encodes CASSIDTVGYDNQPQHF.

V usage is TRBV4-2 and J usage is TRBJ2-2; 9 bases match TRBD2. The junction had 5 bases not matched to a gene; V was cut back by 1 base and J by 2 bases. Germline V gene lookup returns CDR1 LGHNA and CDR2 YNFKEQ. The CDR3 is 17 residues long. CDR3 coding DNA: TGTGCCAGCAGCCAAGCCCCGACTAGCGGAAACACCGGGGAGCTGTTTTTT. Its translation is CASSQAPTSGNTGELFF.

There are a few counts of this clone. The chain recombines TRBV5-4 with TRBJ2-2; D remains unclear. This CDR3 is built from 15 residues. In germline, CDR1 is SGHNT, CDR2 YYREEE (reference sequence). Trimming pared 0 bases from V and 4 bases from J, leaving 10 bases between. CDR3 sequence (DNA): TGTGCCAGCAGCTTGGGACTTCCGAGCACCGGGGAGCTGTTTTTT. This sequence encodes CASSLGLPSTGELFF.

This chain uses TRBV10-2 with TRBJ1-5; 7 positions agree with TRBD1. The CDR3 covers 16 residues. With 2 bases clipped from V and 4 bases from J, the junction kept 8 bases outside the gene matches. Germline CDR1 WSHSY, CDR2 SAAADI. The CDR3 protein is CASSETSGQLNQPQHF. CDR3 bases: TGCGCCAGCAGTGAGACCTCGGGACAGCTAAATCAGCCCCAGCATTTT.

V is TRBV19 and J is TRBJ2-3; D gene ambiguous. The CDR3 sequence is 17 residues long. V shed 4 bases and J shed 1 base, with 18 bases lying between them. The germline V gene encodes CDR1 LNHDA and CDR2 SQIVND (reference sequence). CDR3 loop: CASSTSHGKTRTDTQYF. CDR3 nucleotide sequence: TGTGCCAGTAGTACGTCACACGGAAAGACCCGCACAGATACGCAGTATTTT.

CDR3 bases: TGTGCCAGCAGCAACTACGACAATGAGCAGTTCTTC. Translating gives CASSNYDNEQFF. The V gene is TRBV7-9, the J gene TRBJ2-1; D gene ambiguous. The CDR3 totals 12 residues. Germline V gene data show CDR1 as SEHNR and CDR2 as FQNEAQ (reference sequence). V lost 5 bases and J 5 bases, leaving 7 bases between the germline ends.

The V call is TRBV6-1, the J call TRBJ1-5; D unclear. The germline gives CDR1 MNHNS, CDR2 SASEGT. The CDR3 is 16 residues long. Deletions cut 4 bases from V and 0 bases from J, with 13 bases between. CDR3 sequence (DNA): TGTGCCAGCAGTGGAATTTTCGTTAATAGCAATCAGCCCCAGCATTTT. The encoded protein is CASSGIFVNSNQPQHF.

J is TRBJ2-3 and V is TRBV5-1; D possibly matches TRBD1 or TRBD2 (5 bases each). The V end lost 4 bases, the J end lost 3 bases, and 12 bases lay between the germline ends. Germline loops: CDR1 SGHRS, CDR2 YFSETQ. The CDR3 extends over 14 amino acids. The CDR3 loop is CASSGGMATDTQYF. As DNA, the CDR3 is TGCGCCAGCAGCGGGGGAATGGCGACAGATACGCAGTATTTT.

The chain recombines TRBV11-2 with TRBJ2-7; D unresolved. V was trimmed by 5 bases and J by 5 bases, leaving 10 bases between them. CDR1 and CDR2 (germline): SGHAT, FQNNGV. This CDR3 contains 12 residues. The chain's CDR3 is CASSTRPNEQYF. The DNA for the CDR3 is TGTGCCAGCAGCACCAGACCGAACGAGCAGTACTTC. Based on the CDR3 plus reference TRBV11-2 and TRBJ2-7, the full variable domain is EAGVAQSPRYKIIEKRQSVAFWCNPISGHATLYWYQQILGQGPKLLIQFQNNGVVDDSQLPKDRFSAERLKGVDSTLKIQPAKLEDSAVYLCASSTRPNEQYFGPGTRLTVT.

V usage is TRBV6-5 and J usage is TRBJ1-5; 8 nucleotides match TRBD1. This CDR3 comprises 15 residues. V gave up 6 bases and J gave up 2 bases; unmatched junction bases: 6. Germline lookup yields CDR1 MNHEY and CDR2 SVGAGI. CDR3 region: CASSQPGQGNQPQHF. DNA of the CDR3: TGTGCCAGCAGCCAACCGGGACAGGGCAATCAGCCCCAGCATTTT.

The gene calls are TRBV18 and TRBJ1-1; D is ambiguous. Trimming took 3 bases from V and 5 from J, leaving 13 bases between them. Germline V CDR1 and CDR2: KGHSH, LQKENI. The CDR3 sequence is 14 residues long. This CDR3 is CASSPTGGQTEAFF. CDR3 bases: TGTGCCAGCTCACCTACCGGTGGGCAGACTGAAGCTTTCTTT. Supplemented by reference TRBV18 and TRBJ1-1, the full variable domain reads NAGVMQNPRHLVRRRGQEARLRCSPMKGHSHVYWYRQLPEEGLKFMVYLQKENIIDESGMPKERFSAEFPKEGPSILRIQQVVRGDSAAYFCASSPTGGQTEAFFGQGTRLTVV.

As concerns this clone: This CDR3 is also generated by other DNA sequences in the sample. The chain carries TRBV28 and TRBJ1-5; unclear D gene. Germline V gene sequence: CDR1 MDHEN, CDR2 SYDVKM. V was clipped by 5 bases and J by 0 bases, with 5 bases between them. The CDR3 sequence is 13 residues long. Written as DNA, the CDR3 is TGTGCCAGCAGTAGGGATAGCAATCAGCCCCAGCATTTT. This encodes CASSRDSNQPQHF.

CDR3 in DNA: TGTGCCAGCAGCTCTCAGGGAAGTCTTATTACTGAAGCTTTCTTT. Its protein is CASSSQGSLITEAFF. The rearrangement links TRBV7-6 to TRBJ1-1, with D possibly being TRBD1 (5 bases). The CDR3 sequence is 15 residues long. Trimming shortened V by 4 bases and J by 5 bases, and 17 bases separated the two germline ends. Germline V gene sequence: CDR1 SGHVS, CDR2 FNYEAQ.

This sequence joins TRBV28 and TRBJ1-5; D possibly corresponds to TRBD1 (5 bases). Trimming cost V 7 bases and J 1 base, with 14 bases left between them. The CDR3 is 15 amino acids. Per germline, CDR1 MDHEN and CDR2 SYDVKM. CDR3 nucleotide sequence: TGTGCCAGCACCTTACCCGGGGCGAGCAATCAGCCCCAGCATTTT. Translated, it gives CASTLPGASNQPQHF.

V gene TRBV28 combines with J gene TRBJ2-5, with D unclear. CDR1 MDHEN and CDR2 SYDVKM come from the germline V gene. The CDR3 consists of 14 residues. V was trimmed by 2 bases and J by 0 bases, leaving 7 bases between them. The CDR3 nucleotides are TGTGCCAGCAGTTTAGGCGGCTACCAAGAGACCCAGTACTTC. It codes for CASSLGGYQETQYF.

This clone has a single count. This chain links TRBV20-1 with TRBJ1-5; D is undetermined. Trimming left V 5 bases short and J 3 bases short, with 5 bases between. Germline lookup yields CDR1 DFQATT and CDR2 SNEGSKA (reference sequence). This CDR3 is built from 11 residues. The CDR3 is CSAGLNQPQHF. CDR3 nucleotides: TGCAGTGCTGGACTCAATCAGCCCCAGCATTTT.